This record concerns one T cell receptor (beta chain) sequence. Its antigen is not identified. The PCR was carried out with 60 Vbeta primers and 13 Jbeta primers. Assay used: immunoSEQ multiplex PCR; TCRdb lists only in-frame clones, some missing. The sample comprises around 77,000 clones, 75% to 85% of which are singletons, and approximately 3.7% rests with the top ten. The data belong to a study of cytomegalovirus exposure and HLA in healthy donors. Samples came from healthy bone marrow donors. Study observations and caveats: Previous analysis showed most TCR beta V segments were productive about 87% or about 30% of the time. The classifier, whose performance was assessed in both the original and validation cohorts, reportedly diagnosed cytomegalovirus status with high specificity and sensitivity.

V was shortened by 5 bases and J by 9 bases, with 13 bases between the two germline ends. CDR3 length: 13 amino acids. The germline CDR1 and CDR2 sequences are SGHVS and FNYEAQ. The sequence came from a man aged 40-55 years in good health and CMV-seronegative. The rearrangement links TRBV7-6 to TRBJ2-2, with D hard to call. The sample comprised PBMCs. The CDR3 bases are TGTGCCAGCAGCGACGAGTGGGCCAGGGAGCTGTTTTTT. This codes for CASSDEWARELFF.